The entry that follows covers one T cell receptor beta chain sequence. The sample is drawn from a study of blood T cell repertoires in COVID-19. The ends were cut back, 7 bases at V and 4 bases at J, with 15 bases in the middle. This CDR3 region has 14 residues. Germline V gene data show CDR1 as WSHSY and CDR2 as SAAADI. The table came from immunoSEQ multiplex PCR; TCRdb's copy has only in-frame clones and leaves some out. The table records over 250,000 clones, around 84% of them present only once. Patients of the Seattle cohort, enrolled during active infection, were followed longitudinally. Sample: peripheral blood. The genes are TRBV10-2 and TRBJ2-3, with D unresolved. The TCR comes from a human donor with COVID-19, enrolled during active disease. The donor label of this sample is uncertain. The CDR3 protein is CASKSIEEADTQYF. For the CDR3, the DNA is TGCGCCAGCAAATCCATCGAGGAAGCAGATACGCAGTATTTT.